The rows below give T cell receptor beta chains drawn from one sample of a study of HIV-infected patients and healthy controls. Via MiXCR, TCRdb re-called the 5' RACE reads, giving one row per CDR3 protein. The table shows 55,000 to 70,000 distinct CDR3 sequences, with approximately 21% occurring only once. Material for sequencing was CD4+ T cells from blood. The receptor set was obtained from a human donor in good health. Both conserved end residues are part of each CDR3. The order of the fields is CDR3 length, J gene, D gene, V gene, clone size, CDR3 DNA, CDR3 protein. D genes are given only for firm matches. Size values are once, few and many counts, or a class for expanded clones, and some rows have none.

15 TRBJ2-3 TRBD2 TRBV11-1 NA TGTGCCAGCAGCAAGCGGGAGTTAGGCACAGATACGCAGTATTTT CASSKRELGTDTQYF
15 TRBJ2-5 TRBD1 TRBV12-3/TRBV12-4 NA TGTGCCAGCAGTTTATCCGGGACAGAACAAGAGACCCAGTACTTC CASSLSGTEQETQYF
15 TRBJ2-7 NA TRBV4-2 few TGTGCCAGCAGCCAAGATCGAGGGGGTCCCTACGAGCAGTACTTC CASSQDRGGPYEQYF
13 TRBJ1-4 NA TRBV20-1 NA TGCAGTGCTAGAGAGGGGGTTAATGAAAAACTGTTTTTT CSAREGVNEKLFF
15 TRBJ2-5 NA TRBV24-1 many TGTGCCACCAGTGTCGGTAGCGGCATCCAAGAGACCCAGTACTTC CATSVGSGIQETQYF
16 TRBJ2-1 NA TRBV11-2 many TGTGCCAGCAGCTTAGAGACTAGGAGGGGCTACAATGAGCAGTTCTTC CASSLETRRGYNEQFF
15 TRBJ2-3 NA TRBV19 few TGTGCCAGTAGTATTCCCCAGGGTTCCACAGATACGCAGTATTTT CASSIPQGSTDTQYF
12 TRBJ2-3 NA TRBV19 few TGTGCCAGTAGTTCTCCGCCAGATACGCAGTATTTT CASSSPPDTQYF
14 TRBJ1-5 NA TRBV7-2 NA TGTGCCAGCAGCTTAATAACAGGCAATCAGCCCCAGCATTTT CASSLITGNQPQHF
16 TRBJ2-5 TRBD1 TRBV28 NA TGTGCCAGCAGTTTGTTTGTTGCAGGGGGCAGAGAGACCCAGTACTTC CASSLFVAGGRETQYF
12 TRBJ2-6 NA TRBV19 NA TGTGCCAGTAGTATAACGGCCAACGTCCTGACTTTC CASSITANVLTF
15 TRBJ2-6 NA TRBV6-5 many TGTGCCAGCAGTTACAGGGCCTCTGGGGCCAACGTCCTGACTTTC CASSYRASGANVLTF
15 TRBJ2-7 TRBD1 TRBV3-1 NA TGTGCCAGCAGCCGAGACCTTGGGACAGCCTACGAGCAGTACTTC CASSRDLGTAYEQYF
14 TRBJ2-3 NA TRBV30 once TGTGCCTGGGGGACTTCAGGACCCACAGATACGCAGTATTTT CAWGTSGPTDTQYF
14 TRBJ2-1 NA TRBV19 NA TGTGCCAGTAGTAAAAAGGACTCCTACAATGAGCAGTTCTTC CASSKKDSYNEQFF
15 TRBJ1-2 TRBD1 TRBV7-9 few TGTGCCAGCAGCTCAGCAACAGGGGGCTGGGGTGGCTACACCTTC CASSSATGGWGGYTF
16 TRBJ1-3 NA TRBV12-3/TRBV12-4 NA TGTGCCAGCAGGGATGATGGGAGCTTCACTGGAAACACCATATATTTT CASRDDGSFTGNTIYF
14 TRBJ1-5 NA TRBV12-3/TRBV12-4 NA TGTGCCAGCAGTTTAGTAGGGAACAATCAGCCCCAGCATTTT CASSLVGNNQPQHF
15 TRBJ1-1 NA TRBV25-1 many TGTGCCAGCAGGGATCCCCGGCTCAGAGGGACTGAAGCTTTCTTT CASRDPRLRGTEAFF
13 TRBJ1-1 TRBD1 TRBV29-1 medium-sized TGCAGCGCGACAGGGGCCCGTGACACTGAAGCTTTCTTT CSATGARDTEAFF
13 TRBJ1-1 NA TRBV12-3/TRBV12-4 many TGTGCCAGCAGTCAAAGGGGGAACACTGAAGCTTTCTTT CASSQRGNTEAFF
16 TRBJ2-1 NA TRBV4-1 few TGCGCCAGCAGCCAAGGGGGGAGCGAGGCCTACAATGAGCAGTTCTTC CASSQGGSEAYNEQFF
15 TRBJ2-5 TRBD2 TRBV20-1 NA TGCAGTGCTAGCCGTAGCGGGGGATACCAAGAGACCCAGTACTTC CSASRSGGYQETQYF
14 TRBJ1-2 NA TRBV7-8 few TGTGCCAGCAGCTTAGATTCCGGGGGGCAGAGCTACACCTTC CASSLDSGGQSYTF
16 TRBJ1-5 NA TRBV20-1 NA TGCAGTGCTAGAGACTCGACAGGATATAGCAATCAGCCCCAGCATTTT CSARDSTGYSNQPQHF
15 TRBJ1-1 NA TRBV12-3/TRBV12-4 many TGTGCCAGCAGTTTTCGGGACACATCGAACACTGAAGCTTTCTTT CASSFRDTSNTEAFF
15 TRBJ1-4 TRBD1 TRBV5-1 few TGCGCCAGCAGCCCTGGGACAGGTTGGAATGAAAAACTGTTTTTT CASSPGTGWNEKLFF
15 TRBJ1-3 NA TRBV6-1 NA TGTGCCAGCAGTGGGTATCCCACCTCTGGAAACACCATATATTTT CASSGYPTSGNTIYF
14 TRBJ2-1 NA TRBV29-1 NA TGCAGCGTTGCGAATCTCCCCTCCTACAATGAGCAGTTCTTC CSVANLPSYNEQFF
16 TRBJ1-2 TRBD1 TRBV3-1 many TGTGCCAGCAGCCAAGTCGGGACAGGGAAAAACTATGGCTACACCTTC CASSQVGTGKNYGYTF
13 TRBJ1-4 NA TRBV29-1 NA TGCAGCGCCAAGGCGGGTCTCGCTGAAAAACTGTTTTTT CSAKAGLAEKLFF
15 TRBJ1-1 TRBD1 TRBV12-3/TRBV12-4 NA TGTGCCAGCAGTCCCAGGACAGGAATGAACACTGAAGCTTTCTTT CASSPRTGMNTEAFF